Below, 15 T cell receptor beta chains from the same sample are listed, as sequenced in a study of Graves' ophthalmopathy and Graves' hyperthyroidism. The study amplified TCR beta CDR3 regions using RNA transcripts. The authors performed first-round RT-PCR with HTBI primers and then a second-round multiplex PCR. TCRdb processed the multiplex PCR reads anew with MiXCR; each CDR3 protein has one entry. Of hundreds of thousands of distinct CDR3 sequences listed, about 44% are singletons. Specimen: peripheral blood. Source of these receptors: an adult man with Graves' ophthalmopathy.

As concerns this clonotype: A read error is likely, as this CDR3 ends without the conserved phenylalanine or tryptophan. The genes are TRBV7-2 and TRBJ1-2; 7 nucleotides align to TRBD1. With 11 bases clipped from V and 4 bases from J, the junction kept 1 base outside the gene matches. The CDR3 sequence is 10 residues long. Germline loops: CDR1 SGHTA, CDR2 FQGNSA. For the CDR3, the DNA is TGTGCCTCAGGGGGCTATGGCTACACCCTC. Amino acid sequence: CASGGYGYTL.

V is TRBV20-1 and J is TRBJ1-4, with 10 nucleotides matching TRBD1. This CDR3 is 14 amino acids long. The V and J ends lost 8 bases and 5 bases, in that order; junction bases with no gene match: 8. The germline V gene encodes CDR1 DFQATT and CDR2 SNEGSKA (reference sequence). CDR3 in amino acids: CSSKPGQGNEKLFF. As DNA, the CDR3 is TGCAGTTCCAAACCGGGACAGGGGAATGAAAAACTGTTTTTT.

Concerning this clonotype: This clone may be a read error of a much larger clone one base away. The chain carries TRBV15 and TRBJ2-5; D may be TRBD2 (5 bases). This CDR3 is built from 15 residues. Germline values: CDR1 LNHNV, CDR2 YYDKDF (reference sequence). The CDR3 protein is CATGRETIGGETQYF. For the CDR3, the DNA is TGTGCCACCGGCAGAGAAACAATCGGAGGAGAGACCCAGTACTTC. The full variable domain, its missing parts supplied by reference TRBV15 and TRBJ2-5, is DAMVIQNPRYQVTQFGKPVTLSCSQTLNHNVMYWYQQKSSQAPKLLFHYYDKDFNNEADTPDNFQSRRPNTSFCFLDIRSPGLGDTAMYLCATGRETIGGETQYFGPGTRLLVL.

This clonotype was seen many times. The chain links TRBV7-4 to TRBJ1-5; tentatively, D is TRBD1 (5 bases). The germline V gene encodes CDR1 SGHVT and CDR2 SQSDAQ. The V end was cut by 10 bases, the J end by 0 bases, with 22 bases between. The length of the CDR3 is 17 residues. This CDR3 is CATVGRAKLYSNQPQHF. The CDR3 nucleotides read TGTGCCACGGTCGGCAGGGCCAAATTGTATAGCAATCAGCCCCAGCATTTT.

This clonotype was detected only a few times. The chain links TRBV7-9 to TRBJ2-2; D might be TRBD1 or TRBD2, each matching 6 bases. This CDR3 has 14 residues. Germline CDR1 reads SEHNR; CDR2 reads FQNEAQ (reference sequence). Between the trimmed V and J ends, which lost 1 base and 13 bases, there was a span of 16 bases. CDR3 region: CASSLGAGAEGLFF. Written as DNA, the CDR3 is TGTGCCAGCAGCTTAGGCGCAGGGGCGGAGGGGCTGTTTTTT.

This rearrangement joins TRBV2 to TRBJ2-7; 8 nucleotides match TRBD1. CDR1 and CDR2 from the germline V gene are SNHLY and FYNNEI. The CDR3 has 14 residues. The junction had 10 bases not matched to a gene; V was cut back by 7 bases and J by 5 bases. The CDR3: CASTGGAGGHEQYF. The CDR3 DNA is TGTGCCAGCACCGGAGGGGCAGGGGGCCACGAGCAGTACTTC.

In the case of this clonotype: A junction end diverges from the germline sequence, so it may reflect a read error. The V and J genes are TRBV7-9 and TRBJ2-2; TRBD2 is a possible D gene (5 bases). This CDR3 region has 15 residues. CDR1 is SEHNR, CDR2 FQNEAQ, per germline (reference sequence). The CDR3 DNA reads as TGTGCCAGCAGTTTAAGGGCACAAGGCACCGGGGAGCTGCTTTTT. As protein: CASSLRAQGTGELLF. Full variable domain (remainder filled in from reference TRBV7-9 and TRBJ2-2): DTGVSQNPRHKITKRGQNVTFRCDPISEHNRLYWYRQTLGQGPEFLTYFQNEAQLEKSRLLSDRFSAERPKGSFSTLEIQRTEQGDSAMYLCASSLRAQGTGELLFGEGSRLTVL.

About this clonotype: Because it lacks the conserved phenylalanine or tryptophan at the end, this CDR3 is likely a read error. The rearrangement uses TRBV9 and TRBJ2-7; D tentatively fits TRBD1 or TRBD2 (5 bases each). Germline values: CDR1 SGDLS, CDR2 YYNGEE. The CDR3 runs 14 residues. V was pared by 1 base and J by 3 bases, with 11 bases between. The CDR3 region is CASSVYAGSYEQYC. CDR3 in DNA: TGTGCCAGCAGCGTATACGCAGGGAGCTACGAGCAGTACTGC.

With respect to this clonotype: Just one base apart from a much larger clone, this may be a read error. V and J are TRBV29-1 and TRBJ2-5; 7 bases line up with TRBD2. Germline-derived CDR1 and CDR2 are SQVTM and ANQGSEA. This CDR3 region has 13 residues. The CDR3 nucleotides read TGCAGCGTTAGCGGGGCCCTTCAAGAGACCCAGCACTTC. Amino acids: CSVSGALQETQHF. Looking up the rest from reference TRBV29-1 and TRBJ2-5 gives the full variable domain: SAVISQKPSRDICQRGTSLTIQCQVDSQVTMMFWYRQQPGQSLTLIATANQGSEATYESGFVIDKFPISRPNLTFSTLTVSNMSPEDSSIYLCSVSGALQETQHFGPGTRLLVL.

This clonotype was counted a few times. The gene calls are TRBV7-2 and TRBJ2-5; TRBD2 agrees at 11 bases. This CDR3 contains 16 residues. Germline V gives CDR1 SGHTA, CDR2 FQGNSA. With 3 bases clipped from V and 5 bases from J, the junction kept 8 bases outside the gene matches. The CDR3 region is CASSFSGRAGGETQYF. For the CDR3, the DNA is TGTGCCAGCAGCTTTAGCGGGAGGGCCGGTGGGGAGACCCAGTACTTC.

The sample holds many counts of this clonotype. The rearrangement uses TRBV7-8 and TRBJ1-1, with D uncertain. Trimming took 7 bases from V and 0 from J, leaving 9 bases between them. Germline V lookup: CDR1 SGHVS, CDR2 FQNEAQ. This CDR3 comprises 13 residues. The CDR3 DNA reads as TGTGCCAGCAATCACGGGCTGAACACTGAAGCTTTCTTT. Its translation is CASNHGLNTEAFF.

The V call is TRBV9, the J call TRBJ2-5, with TRBD1 as a possible D gene (5 bases). CDR1 is SGDLS, CDR2 YYNGEE, per germline. This CDR3 has 16 amino acids. Trimming removed 4 bases from V and 2 bases from J, with 18 bases in between. This chain's CDR3 is CASSLGDTGAQETQYF. In DNA form, the CDR3 reads TGTGCCAGCAGCTTAGGAGACACAGGAGCTCAAGAGACCCAGTACTTC. The variable domain in full, completed from reference TRBV9 and TRBJ2-5, reads DSGVTQTPKHLITATGQRVTLRCSPRSGDLSVYWYQQSLDQGLQFLIQYYNGEERAKGNILERFSAQQFPDLHSELNLSSLELGDSALYFCASSLGDTGAQETQYFGPGTRLLVL.

This clonotype was seen at least ten times. Here the CDR3 reads CASSERTGYEQYF. Here the CDR3 DNA reads TGTGCCAGCAGCGAAAGGACAGGGTACGAGCAGTACTTC. The V and J genes are TRBV7-2 and TRBJ2-7, with 8 positions matching TRBD1. Germline V gives CDR1 SGHTA, CDR2 FQGNSA. This CDR3 is built from 13 residues. Trimming took 5 bases from V and 4 from J; bases not matched to a gene: 4.

In this sample, this clonotype turned up many times. The genes are TRBV20-1 and TRBJ1-5; D gene uncertain. V lost 6 bases and J lost 2, with 8 bases in between. This CDR3 is built from 12 residues. Germline CDR1 and CDR2: DFQATT and SNEGSKA (reference sequence). CDR3 DNA: TGCAGTGCGCCGTGGGGCAATCAGCCCCAGCATTTT. Translation gives CSAPWGNQPQHF.

The CDR3: CASSPRGNTDTQYF. In nucleotides, the CDR3 is TGTGCCAGCAGCCCCAGGGGAAACACAGATACGCAGTATTTT. This chain uses TRBV12-3 or TRBV12-4 with TRBJ2-3; maybe TRBD1 (6 bases). V shed 6 bases and J shed 2 bases, with 12 bases lying between them. The CDR3 contains 14 residues.